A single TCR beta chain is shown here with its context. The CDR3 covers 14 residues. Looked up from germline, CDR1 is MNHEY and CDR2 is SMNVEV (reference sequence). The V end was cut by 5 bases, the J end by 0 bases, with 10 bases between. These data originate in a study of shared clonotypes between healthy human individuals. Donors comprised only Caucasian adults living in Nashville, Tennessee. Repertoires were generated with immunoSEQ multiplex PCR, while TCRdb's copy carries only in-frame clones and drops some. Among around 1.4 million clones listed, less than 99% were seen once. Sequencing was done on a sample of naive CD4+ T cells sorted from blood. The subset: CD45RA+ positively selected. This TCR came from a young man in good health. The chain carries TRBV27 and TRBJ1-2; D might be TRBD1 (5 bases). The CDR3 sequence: CASSGRGANYGYTF. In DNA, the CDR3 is TGTGCCAGCAGTGGGAGGGGAGCTAACTATGGCTACACCTTC.